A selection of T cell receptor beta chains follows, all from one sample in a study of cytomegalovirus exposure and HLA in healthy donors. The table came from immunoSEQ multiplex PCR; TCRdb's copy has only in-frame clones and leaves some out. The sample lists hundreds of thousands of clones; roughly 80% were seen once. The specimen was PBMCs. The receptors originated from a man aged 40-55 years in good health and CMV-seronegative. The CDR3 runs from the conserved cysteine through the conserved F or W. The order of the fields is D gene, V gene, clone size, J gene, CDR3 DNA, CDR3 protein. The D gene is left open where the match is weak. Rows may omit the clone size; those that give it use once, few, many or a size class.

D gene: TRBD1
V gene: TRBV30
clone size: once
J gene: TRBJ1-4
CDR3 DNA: TGTGCCTGGAGGACAGGGCGAAATGAAAAACTGTTTTTT
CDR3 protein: CAWRTGRNEKLFF

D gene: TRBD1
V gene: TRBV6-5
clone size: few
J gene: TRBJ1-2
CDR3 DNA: TGTGCCAGCAGTGGGACAGCTAACTATGGCTACACCTTC
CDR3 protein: CASSGTANYGYTF

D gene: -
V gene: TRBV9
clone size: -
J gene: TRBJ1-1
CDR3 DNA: TGTGCCAGCAGCGTACATGGGGGGACTGAAGCTTTCTTT
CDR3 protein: CASSVHGGTEAFF

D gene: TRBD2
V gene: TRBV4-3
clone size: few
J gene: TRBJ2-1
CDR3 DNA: TGCGCCAGCAGCCAAGGTAGCGGGGGGGACTACAATGAGCAGTTCTTC
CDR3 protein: CASSQGSGGDYNEQFF

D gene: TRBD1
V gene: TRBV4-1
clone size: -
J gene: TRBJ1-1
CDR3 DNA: TGCGCCAGCAGCCAGAGACAGGGGGCGACGTCTGAAGCTTTCTTT
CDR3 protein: CASSQRQGATSEAFF

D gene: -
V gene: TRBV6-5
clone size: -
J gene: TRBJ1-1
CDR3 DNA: TGTGCCAGCAGTTACTATCTTCGGACAGCGAACACTGAAGCTTTCTTT
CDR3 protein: CASSYYLRTANTEAFF

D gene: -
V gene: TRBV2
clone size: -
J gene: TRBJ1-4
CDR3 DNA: TGTGCCAGCAGTGTGGGGGGTAGAAATGAAAAACTGTTTTTT
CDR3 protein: CASSVGGRNEKLFF

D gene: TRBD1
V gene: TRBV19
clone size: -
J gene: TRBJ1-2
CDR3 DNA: TGTGCCAGTAGTATTCCGACAGGGCACTATGGCTACACCTTC
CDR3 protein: CASSIPTGHYGYTF

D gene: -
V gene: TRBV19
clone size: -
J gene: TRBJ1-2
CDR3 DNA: TGTGCCACCCGGCCGGGACAAGGGGGTTATGGCTACACCTTC
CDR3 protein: CATRPGQGGYGYTF

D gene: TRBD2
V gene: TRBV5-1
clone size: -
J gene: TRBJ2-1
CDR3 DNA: TGCGCCAGCAGCATGACTAGCGGAGTGCAGGGGGAGCAGTTCTTC
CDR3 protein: CASSMTSGVQGEQFF

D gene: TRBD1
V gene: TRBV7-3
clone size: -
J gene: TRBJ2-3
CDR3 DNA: TGTGCCAGCAGCTTCACAGGGGGCTGGGGAGATACGCAGTATTTT
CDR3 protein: CASSFTGGWGDTQYF

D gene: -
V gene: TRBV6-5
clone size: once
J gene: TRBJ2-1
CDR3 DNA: TGTGCCAGCAGTAAGGGGACATTTTACAATGAGCAGTTCTTC
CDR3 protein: CASSKGTFYNEQFF

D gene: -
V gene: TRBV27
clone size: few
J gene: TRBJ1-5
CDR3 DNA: TGTGCCAGCAGCAACCTCCGGGAGACCAATCAGCCCCAGCATTTT
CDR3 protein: CASSNLRETNQPQHF

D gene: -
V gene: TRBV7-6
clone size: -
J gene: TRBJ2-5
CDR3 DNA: TGTGCCAGCAGCTTGGCAGGCCCCCAAGAGACCCAGTACTTC
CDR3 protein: CASSLAGPQETQYF

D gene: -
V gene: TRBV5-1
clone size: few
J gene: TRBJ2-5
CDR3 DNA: TGCGCCAGCAGCCTACTACAGGGAGGGGGCCAAGAGACCCAGTACTTC
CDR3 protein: CASSLLQGGGQETQYF

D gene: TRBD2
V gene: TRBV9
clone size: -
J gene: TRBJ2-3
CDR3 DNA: TGTGCCAGCAGCGTAGACGGGAGGGCAGATACGCAGTATTTT
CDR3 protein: CASSVDGRADTQYF

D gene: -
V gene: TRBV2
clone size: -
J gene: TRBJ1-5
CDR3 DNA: TGTGCCAGCAGTGGTTTTTACACTAGCAATCAGCCCCAGCATTTT
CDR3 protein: CASSGFYTSNQPQHF

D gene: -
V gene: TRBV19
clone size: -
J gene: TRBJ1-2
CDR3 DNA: TGTGCCAGTAGTATAGTGGCAGACTATGGCTACACCTTC
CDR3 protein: CASSIVADYGYTF

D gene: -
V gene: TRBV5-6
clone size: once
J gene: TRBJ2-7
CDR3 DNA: TGTGCCAGCAGCTTGAACAACAGATACGAGCAGTACTTC
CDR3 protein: CASSLNNRYEQYF

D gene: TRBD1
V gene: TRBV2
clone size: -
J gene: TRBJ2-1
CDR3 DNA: TGTGCCAGCAGTGTCGGACAGGGAAGCTACAATGAGCAGTTCTTC
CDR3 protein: CASSVGQGSYNEQFF

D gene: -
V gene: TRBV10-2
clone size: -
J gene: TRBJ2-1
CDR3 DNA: TGCGCCAGCACCCGATCTCTAACGGGAGTAAACAATGAGCAGTTCTTC
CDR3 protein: CASTRSLTGVNNEQFF

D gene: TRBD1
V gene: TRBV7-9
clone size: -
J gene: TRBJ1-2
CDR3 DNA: TGTGCCAGCAGCCCCGGGACAGTCAACTATGGCTACACCTTC
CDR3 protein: CASSPGTVNYGYTF

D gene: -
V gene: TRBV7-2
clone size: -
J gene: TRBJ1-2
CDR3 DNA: TGTGCCAGCAGCTTAGACAGCCATGGCTACACCTTC
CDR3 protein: CASSLDSHGYTF

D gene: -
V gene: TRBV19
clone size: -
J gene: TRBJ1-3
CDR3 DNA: TGTGCCAGTACTACAGGGTCCTCTGGAAACACCATATATTTT
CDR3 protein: CASTTGSSGNTIYF

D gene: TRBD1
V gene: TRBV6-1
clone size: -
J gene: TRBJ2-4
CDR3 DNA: TGTGCCAGCAGTGGGGGACAGACACAAAACATTCAGTACTTC
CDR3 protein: CASSGGQTQNIQYF

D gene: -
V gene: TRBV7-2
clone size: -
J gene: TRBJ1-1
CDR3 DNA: TGTGCCAGCAGCTTAGAGAGGAGCACTGAAGCTTTCTTT
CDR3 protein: CASSLERSTEAFF

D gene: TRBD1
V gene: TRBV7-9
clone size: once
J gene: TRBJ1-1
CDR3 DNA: TGTGCCAGCAGCTTAGCGGCTTTCGGGACAGATAACACTGAAGCTTTCTTT
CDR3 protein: CASSLAAFGTDNTEAFF

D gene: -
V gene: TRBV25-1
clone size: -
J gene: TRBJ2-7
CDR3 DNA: TGTGCCAGCAGTGACCGGTACGAGCAGTACTTC
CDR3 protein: CASSDRYEQYF

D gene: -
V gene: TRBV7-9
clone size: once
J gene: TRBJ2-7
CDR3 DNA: TGTGCCAGCAGCTTTGGAGGTCCCTACGAGCAGTACTTC
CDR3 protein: CASSFGGPYEQYF

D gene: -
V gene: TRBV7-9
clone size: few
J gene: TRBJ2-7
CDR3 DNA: TGTGCCAGCAGCCAGGGGGGCGAGCAGTACTTC
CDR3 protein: CASSQGGEQYF

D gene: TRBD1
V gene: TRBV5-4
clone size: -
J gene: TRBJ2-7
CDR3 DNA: TGTGCCAGCAGCTTGGCAGGGGGCATAGACGAGCAGTACTTC
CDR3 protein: CASSLAGGIDEQYF

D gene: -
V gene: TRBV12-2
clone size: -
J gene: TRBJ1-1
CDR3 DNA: TGTGCAAGTCGCTTACAAAAGTTCGGGGAGGTAGCTTTCTTT
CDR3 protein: CASRLQKFGEVAFF

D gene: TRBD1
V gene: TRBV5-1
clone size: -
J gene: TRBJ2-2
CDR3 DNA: TGCGCCAGCAGCCTGTCACAGGGGGGGAACACCGGGGAGCTGTTTTTT
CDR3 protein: CASSLSQGGNTGELFF

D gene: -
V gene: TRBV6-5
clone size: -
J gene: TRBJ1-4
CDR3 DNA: TGTGCCAGCAGGAAAAAGGGGGCTAATGAAAAACTGTTTTTT
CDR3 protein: CASRKKGANEKLFF

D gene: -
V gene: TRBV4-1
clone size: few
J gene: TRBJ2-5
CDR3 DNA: TGCGCCAGCAGCCGCCTCCTAGGTATAGAGACCCAGTACTTC
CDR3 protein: CASSRLLGIETQYF

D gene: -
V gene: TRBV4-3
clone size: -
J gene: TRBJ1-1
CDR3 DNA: TGCGCCAGCAGCCATAGGCGGGGTCACATGAACACTGAAGCTTTCTTT
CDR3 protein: CASSHRRGHMNTEAFF

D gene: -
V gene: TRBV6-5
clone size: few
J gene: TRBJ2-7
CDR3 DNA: TGTGCCAGCAGTCGCCCCGGAGGCTCCTACGAGCAGTACTTC
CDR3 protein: CASSRPGGSYEQYF

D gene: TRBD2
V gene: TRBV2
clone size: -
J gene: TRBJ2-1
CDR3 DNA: TGTGCCACCTATAGCGGGAGGGTCTCCTACAATGAGCAGTTCTTC
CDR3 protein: CATYSGRVSYNEQFF

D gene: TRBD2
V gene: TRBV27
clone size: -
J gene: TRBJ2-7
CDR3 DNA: TGTGCCAGCAGTGCCCTGAGCGGGAGCTCCTACGAGCAGTACTTC
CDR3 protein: CASSALSGSSYEQYF

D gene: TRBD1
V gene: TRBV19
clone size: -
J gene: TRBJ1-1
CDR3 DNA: TGTGCCAGTAGTACCGGACAGGGCGCCGAAGCTTTCTTT
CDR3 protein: CASSTGQGAEAFF

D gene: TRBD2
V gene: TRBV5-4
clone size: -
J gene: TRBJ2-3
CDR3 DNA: TGTGCCAGCAGCTTATTCCTAGCGGGGGGCACAGATACGCAGTATTTT
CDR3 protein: CASSLFLAGGTDTQYF